Shown below are 10 T cell receptor beta chains from a single sample sequenced in a study of vaccination and CD4 T cells after COVID-19. The Oncomine TCR Beta short-read assay was applied to DNA of cultured CD4+ T cells. TCRdb independently ran MiXCR on the PCR reads; one entry per CDR3 protein. The table lists under 20,000 distinct CDR3 sequences, about 46% of them singletons. These receptors have no identified antigens. Noted treatment: approximately 9-day PBMC culture with coronavirus spike peptide pools or control peptides (ViraFEST assay). Sequenced here: CD4+ T cells from blood, cultured in vitro, sampled after SARS-CoV-2 vaccination. These receptors came from a human donor who had recovered from COVID-19.

This clonotype showed up just a few times. This chain connects TRBV2 to TRBJ1-5, with D unclear. V lost 3 bases, J lost 0 bases, and 6 bases lay in between. Germline lookup yields CDR1 SNHLY and CDR2 FYNNEI. The CDR3 has 14 residues. CDR3 in DNA: TGTGCCAGCAGTGACGTCCTTAGCAATCAGCCCCAGCATTTT. The encoded protein is CASSDVLSNQPQHF.

The V call is TRBV20-1, the J call TRBJ1-1; TRBD1 matches at 9 bases. The CDR3 totals 14 residues. CDR1 is DFQATT and CDR2 is SNEGSKA in the germline V gene (reference sequence). Unmatched junction bases numbered 5, after V lost 5 bases and J lost 1 base. This CDR3 reads CSAQPGQGNTEAFF. In nucleotides, the CDR3 is TGCAGTGCTCAACCGGGACAGGGGAACACTGAAGCTTTCTTT.

This clonotype was seen a few times. The chain has TRBV19 and TRBJ1-2; D not resolved. V shed 7 bases and J shed 0 bases, with 15 bases lying between them. CDR1 is LNHDA, CDR2 SQIVND, per germline (reference sequence). This CDR3 is 15 amino acids long. The CDR3 sequence: CASTGRSTTNYGYTF. CDR3 DNA sequence: TGTGCCAGTACTGGCAGGTCCACTACTAACTATGGCTACACCTTC.

The chain recombines TRBV5-4 with TRBJ2-3; no firm D call. The germline gives CDR1 SGHNT, CDR2 YYREEE (reference sequence). Deletions cut 4 bases from V and 1 base from J, with 7 bases between. The CDR3 is 13 residues long. The CDR3: CASSMDRTDTQYF. CDR3 sequence (DNA): TGTGCCAGCAGCATGGACCGCACAGATACGCAGTATTTT.

The chain carries TRBV20-1 and TRBJ2-3; a possible D gene is TRBD2 (6 bases). V lost 3 bases and J lost 0, with 25 bases in between. This CDR3 comprises 19 residues. In germline, CDR1 is DFQATT, CDR2 SNEGSKA (reference sequence). CDR3 region: CSASGGWGTERASTDTQYF. CDR3 bases: TGCAGTGCTAGTGGCGGTTGGGGGACGGAGCGGGCTAGCACAGATACGCAGTATTTT.

This chain connects TRBV2 to TRBJ2-5; D is uncertain. Germline-derived CDR1 and CDR2 are SNHLY and FYNNEI. V lost 2 bases to trimming and J lost 4 bases, with 8 bases between them. The CDR3 has 13 residues. CDR3 amino acids: CASSELQLETQYF. As DNA, the CDR3 is TGTGCCAGCAGTGAATTACAGTTAGAGACCCAGTACTTC.

The chain has TRBV11-2 and TRBJ1-2; D is uncertain. With 5 bases removed from V and 8 bases from J, the gap between germline ends came to 21 bases. Germline assignment: CDR1 SGHAT and CDR2 FQNNGV. The length of the CDR3 is 15 residues. The CDR3 DNA is TGTGCCAGCAGCCCAATTCGGTCCATGCGGGAAGGCTACACCTTC. This encodes CASSPIRSMREGYTF.

The chain couples TRBV20-1 to TRBJ2-5, with a weak D call TRBD2 (6 bases). Trimming removed 6 bases from V and 2 bases from J, with 7 bases in between. Germline V gene lookup returns CDR1 DFQATT and CDR2 SNEGSKA (reference sequence). The CDR3 contains 11 residues. CDR3 coding DNA: TGCAGTGCCGGGACTCAAGAGACCCAGTACTTC. This gives the protein CSAGTQETQYF.

The chain has TRBV20-1 and TRBJ1-3, with TRBD1 matching 10 bases. With V trimmed by 5 bases and J by 3 bases, 7 bases remained unmatched. The CDR3 totals 15 residues. The germline gives CDR1 DFQATT, CDR2 SNEGSKA (reference sequence). The CDR3 DNA reads as TGCAGTGCTGAAGTCCGGGACAGGGGTGGAAACACCATATATTTT. The encoded protein is CSAEVRDRGGNTIYF.

The V call is TRBV14, the J call TRBJ2-1; TRBD2 aligns across 9 bases. The V gene's germline CDR1 is SGHDN and CDR2 FVKESK. Trimming at V came to 5 bases and at J to 8 bases, leaving 4 bases not matched to a gene. CDR3 length: 13 residues. The CDR3 loop reads CASSAGGPHEQFF. DNA of the CDR3: TGTGCCAGCAGCGCGGGAGGGCCTCATGAGCAGTTCTTC.